Listed below are T cell receptor beta chains from one sample, sequenced in a study of T cells expressing NK-cell markers. TCRdb re-called the 5' RACE reads and gives one entry per CDR3 protein, without DNA. Recorded for this sample: roughly 150,000 distinct CDR3 sequences. Material for sequencing was blood T cells: a sorted CD56 or NKG2C T cell subset, CD4+ or CD8+ T cells, or bulk PBMC T cells (not recorded which). These receptors were taken from a man aged 18 to 69 in good health. Both conserved end residues are part of each CDR3.

>TRBV5-8|TRBJ2-5|16
CASSSGTHLFGETQYF
>TRBV6-5|TRBJ2-3|15
CASSYSVRAGDTQYF
>TRBV7-3|TRBJ2-3|15
CASSLVGGVTDTQYF
>TRBV27|TRBJ1-1|15
CASSLTREVNTEAFF
>TRBV20-1|TRBJ2-7|14
CSASHPSGVAGTDF
>TRBV20-1|TRBJ1-1|14
CSARDSGGEIGAFF
>TRBV6-1|TRBJ1-2|12
CASSETGRGYTF
>TRBV29-1|TRBJ1-5|13
CSVGTGFGQPQHF
>TRBV28|TRBJ2-4|14
CASSLFQAKNIQYF
>TRBV3-1|TRBJ2-5|14
CASSLDQPVETQYF
>TRBV28|TRBJ2-3|17
CASSPVLELPSGDTQYF
>TRBV5-1|TRBJ2-1|17
CASRSALAGGHGDEQFF
>TRBV28|TRBJ1-5|15
CASSHGQWSNQPQHF
>TRBV19|TRBJ2-1|20
CASSIMHLAGGRITYNEQFF
>TRBV30|TRBJ2-3|13
CAWSVGGADTQYF
>TRBV6-5|TRBJ1-1|13
CASSARGVTEAFF
>TRBV5-6|TRBJ2-1|16
CASSWGPGGSYNEQFF
>TRBV28|TRBJ2-1|16
CASIQEYGASYNEQFF
>TRBV4-1|TRBJ1-2|16
CASSQADSDSNYGYTF
>TRBV7-7|TRBJ2-3|17
CASSLHPGVTSTDTQYF
>TRBV27|TRBJ2-2|13
CASRGTFGGELFF
>TRBV7-2|TRBJ2-2|15
CASSQKTANTGELFF
>TRBV6-1|TRBJ2-5|17
CASSEAEFSWIQETQYF
>TRBV2|TRBJ2-4|16
CASSEGQGALQNIQYF
>TRBV13|TRBJ2-7|15
CASSDSLQARYEQYF
>TRBV2|TRBJ2-1|11
CATHSRPQQVF
>TRBV5-6|TRBJ2-7|15
CASSRDLAGPYEQYF
>TRBV7-9|TRBJ2-7|17
CASSLALGAEGSYEQYF
>TRBV20-1|TRBJ1-4|15
CSAFQPGTDDEKLFF
>TRBV20-1|TRBJ2-5|14
CSARDWTGRQTQYF
>TRBV27|TRBJ2-7|16
CASSFTAGTSSYEQYF
>TRBV6-5|TRBJ1-1|14
CASSYREFNTEAFF
>TRBV4-1|TRBJ2-6|14
CASSRAHGANVLTF
>TRBV2|TRBJ2-3|15
CASSDGRQEGDTQYF
>TRBV7-9|TRBJ2-7|14
CASSSGGVLGEQYF
>TRBV6-1|TRBJ1-5|15
CASSDLRAGNQPQHF
>TRBV4-2|TRBJ1-1|16
CASSPGTGVFNTEAFF
>TRBV5-5|TRBJ1-5|15
CASSLEAGGFQPQHF
>TRBV5-6|TRBJ2-3|15
CASSFPGLSTDTQYF
>TRBV28|TRBJ2-7|13
CASSFGQPSEQYF
>TRBV18|TRBJ2-1|16
CASSPPEGAAYNEQFF
>TRBV18|TRBJ2-7|15
CASSPERGQLGEQYF
>TRBV28|TRBJ2-2|16
CAAHQRDYMRTGELFF
>TRBV13|TRBJ1-6|16
CASSSGPGSYNSPLHF
>TRBV2|TRBJ2-7|14
CASSHDYVSYEQYF
>TRBV27|TRBJ2-7|15
CASSFLPGGTTEQYF